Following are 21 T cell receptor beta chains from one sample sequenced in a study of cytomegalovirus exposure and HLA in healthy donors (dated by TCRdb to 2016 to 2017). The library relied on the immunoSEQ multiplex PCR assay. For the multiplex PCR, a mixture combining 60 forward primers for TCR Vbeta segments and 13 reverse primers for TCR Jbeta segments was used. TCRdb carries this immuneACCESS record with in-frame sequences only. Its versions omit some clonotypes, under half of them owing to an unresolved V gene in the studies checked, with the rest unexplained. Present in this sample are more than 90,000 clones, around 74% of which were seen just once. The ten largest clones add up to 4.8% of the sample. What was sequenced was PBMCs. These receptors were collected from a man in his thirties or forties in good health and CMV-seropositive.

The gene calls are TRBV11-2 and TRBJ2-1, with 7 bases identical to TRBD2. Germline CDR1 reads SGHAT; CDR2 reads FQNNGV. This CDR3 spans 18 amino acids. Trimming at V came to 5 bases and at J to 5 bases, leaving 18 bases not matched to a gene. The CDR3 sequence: CASSPNRDYVRAHNEQFF. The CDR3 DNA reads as TGTGCCAGCAGCCCCAACCGGGACTACGTACGGGCCCACAATGAGCAGTTCTTC.

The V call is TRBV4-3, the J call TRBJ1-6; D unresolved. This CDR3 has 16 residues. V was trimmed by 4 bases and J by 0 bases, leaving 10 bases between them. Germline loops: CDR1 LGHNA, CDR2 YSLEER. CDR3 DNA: TGCGCCAGCAGCCGAACACGGAGCTCCTATAATTCACCCCTCCACTTT. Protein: CASSRTRSSYNSPLHF.

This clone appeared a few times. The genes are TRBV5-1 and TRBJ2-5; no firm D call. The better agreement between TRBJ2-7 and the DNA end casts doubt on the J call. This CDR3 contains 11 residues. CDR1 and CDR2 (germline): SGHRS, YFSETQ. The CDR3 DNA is TGCGCCAGCAGCAACCACTACGAGCAGTACTTC. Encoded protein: CASSNHYEQYF.

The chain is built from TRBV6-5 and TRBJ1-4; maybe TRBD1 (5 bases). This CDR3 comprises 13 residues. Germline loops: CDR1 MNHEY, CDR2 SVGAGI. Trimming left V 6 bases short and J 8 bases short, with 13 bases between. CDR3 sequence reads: CASRVQGGEKLFF. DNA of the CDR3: TGTGCCAGCAGGGTGCAGGGAGGGGAAAAACTGTTTTTT.

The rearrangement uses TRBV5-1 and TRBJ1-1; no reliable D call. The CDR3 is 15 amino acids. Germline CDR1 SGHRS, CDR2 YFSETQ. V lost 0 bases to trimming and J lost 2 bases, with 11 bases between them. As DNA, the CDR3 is TGCGCCAGCAGCTTGGAGAGGGTCGGCAACACTGAAGCTTTCTTT. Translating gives CASSLERVGNTEAFF.

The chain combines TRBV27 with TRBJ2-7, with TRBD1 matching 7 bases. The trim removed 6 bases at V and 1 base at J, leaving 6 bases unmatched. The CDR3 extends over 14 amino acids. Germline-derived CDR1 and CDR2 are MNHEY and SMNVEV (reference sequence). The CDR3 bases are TGTGCCAGCAGCCCAACAGGGGAATCCTACGAGCAGTACTTC. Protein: CASSPTGESYEQYF.

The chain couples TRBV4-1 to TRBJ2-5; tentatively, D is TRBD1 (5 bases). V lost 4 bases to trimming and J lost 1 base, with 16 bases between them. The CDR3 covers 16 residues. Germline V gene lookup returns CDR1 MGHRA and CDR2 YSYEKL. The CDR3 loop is CASSRAWVQGQETQYF. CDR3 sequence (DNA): TGCGCCAGCAGCCGCGCTTGGGTCCAGGGCCAAGAGACCCAGTACTTC.

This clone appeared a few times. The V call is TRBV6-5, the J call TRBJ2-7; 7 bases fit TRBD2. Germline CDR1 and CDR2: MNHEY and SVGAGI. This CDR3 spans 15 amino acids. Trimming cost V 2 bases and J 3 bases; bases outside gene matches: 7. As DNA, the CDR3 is TGTGCCAGCAGTTACCAGTTGTGGGGGGGCTACGAGCAGTACTTC. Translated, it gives CASSYQLWGGYEQYF.

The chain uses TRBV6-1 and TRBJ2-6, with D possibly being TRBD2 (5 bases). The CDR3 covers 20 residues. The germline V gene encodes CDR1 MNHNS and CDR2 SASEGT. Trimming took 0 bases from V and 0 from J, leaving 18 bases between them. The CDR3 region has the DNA TGTGCCAGCAGTGAAGCGTTAGGCCGAGGGAAAAGCTCTGGGGCCAACGTCCTGACTTTC. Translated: CASSEALGRGKSSGANVLTF.

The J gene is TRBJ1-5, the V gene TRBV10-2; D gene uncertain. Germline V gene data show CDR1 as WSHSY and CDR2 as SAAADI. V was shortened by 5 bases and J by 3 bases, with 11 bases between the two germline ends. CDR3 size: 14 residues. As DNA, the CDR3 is TGCGCCAGCAGTCTCAGTAATGTCAATCAGCCCCAGCATTTT. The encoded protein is CASSLSNVNQPQHF.

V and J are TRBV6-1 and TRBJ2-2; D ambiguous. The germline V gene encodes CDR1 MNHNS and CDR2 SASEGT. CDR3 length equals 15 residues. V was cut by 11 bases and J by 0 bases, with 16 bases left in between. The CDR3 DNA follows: TGTGCCCTTGCCCGAACAGAATCGAACACCGGGGAGCTGTTTTTT. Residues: CALARTESNTGELFF.

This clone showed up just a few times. The CDR3 spells CASSLMAFDAGQYF. The DNA of the CDR3 is TGTGCCAGCAGCTTAATGGCTTTTGATGCTGGGCAGTACTTC. V is TRBV7-2 and J is TRBJ2-7; no clear D. This CDR3 region has 14 residues. V was pared by 2 bases and J by 9 bases, with 17 bases between. CDR1 and CDR2 from the germline V gene are SGHTA and FQGNSA.

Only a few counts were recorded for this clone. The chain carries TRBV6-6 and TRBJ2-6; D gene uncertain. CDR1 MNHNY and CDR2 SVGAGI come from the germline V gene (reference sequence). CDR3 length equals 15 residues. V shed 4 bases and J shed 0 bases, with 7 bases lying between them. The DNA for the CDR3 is TGTGCCAGCAGTTCGGCGGTCTCTGGGGCCAACGTCCTGACTTTC. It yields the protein CASSSAVSGANVLTF.

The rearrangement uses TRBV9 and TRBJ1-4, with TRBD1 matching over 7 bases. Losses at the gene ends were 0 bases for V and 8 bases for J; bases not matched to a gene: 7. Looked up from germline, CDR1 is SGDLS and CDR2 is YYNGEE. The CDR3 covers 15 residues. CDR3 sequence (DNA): TGTGCCAGCAGCGTAGGGGCAGGGGGTGGAGAAAAACTGTTTTTT. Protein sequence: CASSVGAGGGEKLFF.

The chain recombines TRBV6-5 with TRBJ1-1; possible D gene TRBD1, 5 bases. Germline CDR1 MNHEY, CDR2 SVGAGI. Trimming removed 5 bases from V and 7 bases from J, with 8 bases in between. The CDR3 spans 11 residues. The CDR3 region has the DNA TGTGCCAGCAGTCTGGGGCATGAAGCTTTCTTT. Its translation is CASSLGHEAFF.

The CDR3 nucleotides are TGTGCTAGTGGTTTGGTACGGGGGGACAGGGCCCAAGAGACCCAGTACTTC. It specifies CASGLVRGDRAQETQYF. The genes are TRBV12-5 and TRBJ2-5; 9 nucleotides agree with TRBD1. Germline V gene lookup returns CDR1 LGHNT and CDR2 FRNRAP. The CDR3 totals 17 residues. After removal of 0 bases from V and 1 base from J, the junction contained 6 bases not matched to a gene.

The DNA for the CDR3 is TGTGCCAGCAGCTTGGAGACGACAGGGGGGGAGCGTGCTTTCTTT. The encoded protein is CASSLETTGGERAFF. V usage is TRBV5-6 and J usage is TRBJ1-1, with 9 bases matching TRBD1. V shed 0 bases and J 11 bases; nucleotides not matched to a gene: 11. The CDR3 runs to 15 residues. Germline V CDR1 and CDR2: SGHDT, YYEEEE.

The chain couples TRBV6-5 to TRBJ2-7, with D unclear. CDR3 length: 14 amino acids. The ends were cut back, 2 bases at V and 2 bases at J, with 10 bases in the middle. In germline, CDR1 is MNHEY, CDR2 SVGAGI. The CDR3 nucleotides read TGTGCCAGCAGTTACGACGGAGAAACCTACGAGCAGTACTTC. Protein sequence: CASSYDGETYEQYF.

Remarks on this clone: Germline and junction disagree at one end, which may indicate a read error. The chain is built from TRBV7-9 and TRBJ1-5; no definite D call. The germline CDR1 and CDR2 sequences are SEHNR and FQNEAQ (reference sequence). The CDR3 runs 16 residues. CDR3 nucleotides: TGTTCCAGCAGCTTGCCGGGTCTTCCCGAGAATCAGCCCCAGCATTTT. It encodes CSSSLPGLPENQPQHF.

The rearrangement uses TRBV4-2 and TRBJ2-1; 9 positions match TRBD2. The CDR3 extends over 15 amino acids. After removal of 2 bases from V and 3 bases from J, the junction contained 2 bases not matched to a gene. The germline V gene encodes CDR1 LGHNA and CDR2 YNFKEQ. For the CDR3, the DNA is TGTGCCAGCAGCCAAAGCGGGGGGAACTACAATGAGCAGTTCTTC. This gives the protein CASSQSGGNYNEQFF.

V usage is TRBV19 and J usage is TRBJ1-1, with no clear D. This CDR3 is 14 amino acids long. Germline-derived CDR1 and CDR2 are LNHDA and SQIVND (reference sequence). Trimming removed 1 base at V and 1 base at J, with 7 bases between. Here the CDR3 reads CASSIGPGNTEAFF. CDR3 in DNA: TGTGCCAGTAGTATAGGTCCGGGGAACACTGAAGCTTTCTTT.